The rows below give T cell receptor beta chains drawn from one sample of a study of shared clonotypes between healthy human individuals. The assay was immunoSEQ multiplex PCR, and TCRdb's table has in-frame clones only and misses some. The sample yields about 1 million clones, under 80% seen once. The sequenced material came from memory CD4+ T cells sorted from blood. The origin of the receptors is a man in his late teens or twenties in good health. The CDR3 runs from the conserved cysteine through the conserved F or W. The order of the fields is J gene, clone size, D gene, V gene, CDR3 DNA, CDR3 protein. A D gene is named only where the DNA matches it firmly. For some rows the clone size is stated as once, few or many, or as a class when expanded; others skip it.

>TRBJ2-2|.|.|TRBV6-6
TGTGCCACCCCATCCGAGGGGACCGGGGAGCTGTTTTTT
CATPSEGTGELFF
>TRBJ2-7|.|.|TRBV11-2
TGTGCCAGCAGCTCCCCCGGGGGGCCAGCCTACGAGCAGTACTTC
CASSSPGGPAYEQYF
>TRBJ1-5|.|.|TRBV7-2
TGTGCCAGCAGCTATACAGGGATAGGATGGAAGCATTTT
CASSYTGIGWKHF
>TRBJ1-6|.|TRBD1|TRBV4-3
TGCGCCAGCAGCCAAGGTCGGACAGGGACGCTCCACTTT
CASSQGRTGTLHF
>TRBJ2-3|.|.|TRBV28
TGTGCCAGCAGCCGGGCGGGACAGCAAACAGATACGCAGTATTTT
CASSRAGQQTDTQYF
>TRBJ1-6|.|.|TRBV2
TGTGCCAGCAGCGGACAGTACATTAATAATTCACCCCTCCACTTT
CASSGQYINNSPLHF
>TRBJ1-1|.|.|TRBV18
TGTGCCAGCTCGCGGGCGAACGAGGGCACTGAAGCTTTCTTT
CASSRANEGTEAFF
>TRBJ1-1|.|.|TRBV2
TGTGCCAGCAGGGGCGCAGGGGACACTGAAGCTTTCTTT
CASRGAGDTEAFF
>TRBJ2-7|.|TRBD1|TRBV18
TGTGCCAGCTCACCGACAGGGGGCTACGAGCAGTACTTC
CASSPTGGYEQYF
>TRBJ2-7|once|TRBD1|TRBV5-1
TGCGCCAGCACTCCCGGGACAGGGGGATCCTACGAGCAGTACTTC
CASTPGTGGSYEQYF